This passage covers 28 T cell receptor beta chains from one sample sequenced in a study of a mutant IDH1 vaccine in newly diagnosed glioma. Sequencing was performed with immunoSEQ multiplex PCR; in TCRdb, only in-frame clones are kept and a portion is missing. Altogether tens of thousands of clones are present, roughly 89% being singletons, with the ten largest covering around 20%. Which antigens these TCRs recognize remains unknown. The time point denotes: week 11, during vaccination. The study gave 300 ug of mutant IDH1 20-mer peptide per vaccine dose, with topical imiquimod. The source material was PBMCs, sampled from a glioma patient whose treatment included an IDH1 peptide vaccine. These receptors came from a man between 18 and 35 years old with glioma.

The chain recombines TRBV28 with TRBJ1-5, with D perhaps TRBD1 (5 bases). Germline values: CDR1 MDHEN, CDR2 SYDVKM. This CDR3 is 14 amino acids long. V lost 2 bases and J 8 bases, leaving 13 bases between the germline ends. The CDR3 DNA sequence: TGTGCCAGCAGTTTACCCGGGACTGGGAAGCCCCAGCATTTT. It encodes CASSLPGTGKPQHF.

This clone was counted a few times. The rearrangement joins TRBV6-5 to TRBJ1-1; D is possibly TRBD1 (6 bases). V gave up 10 bases and J gave up 2 bases, with 14 bases separating them. In germline, CDR1 is MNHEY, CDR2 SVGAGI. This CDR3 contains 13 residues. CDR3 protein: CATRDTTNTEAFF. The CDR3 DNA reads as TGTGCCACCCGGGACACCACAAACACTGAAGCTTTCTTT.

This chain joins TRBV28 and TRBJ1-2; 9 bases are shared with TRBD1. CDR3 length equals 20 residues. V shed 5 bases, J shed 2 bases, and the junction held 21 bases outside the gene matches. Germline V CDR1 and CDR2: MDHEN, SYDVKM. DNA for the CDR3: TGTGCCAGCAGTCCGGGTTGGAGAGGACAGGGGAAGCTTGGAAACTATGGCTACACCTTC. This gives the protein CASSPGWRGQGKLGNYGYTF.

This sequence joins TRBV5-5 and TRBJ1-2; D unresolved. The CDR3 sequence is 13 residues long. Germline V gene lookup returns CDR1 SGHKS and CDR2 YYEKEE (reference sequence). Trimming took 4 bases from V and 6 from J, leaving 13 bases between them. CDR3 in amino acids: CASSHGDRDGYTF. The CDR3 DNA follows: TGTGCCAGCAGCCACGGGGATCGAGATGGCTACACCTTC.

The chain recombines TRBV5-1 with TRBJ1-3; 9 nucleotides agree with TRBD1. The CDR3 loop spans 18 amino acids. Germline lookup yields CDR1 SGHRS and CDR2 YFSETQ. V shed 4 bases and J 2 bases; nucleotides not matched to a gene: 13. The CDR3 DNA sequence: TGCGCCAGCAGCCAGGGACAGGGAAGGGCGGTCACTGGAAACACCATATATTTT. This gives the protein CASSQGQGRAVTGNTIYF.

This clone is labeled large. Different DNA sequences within this sample yield the same CDR3. As DNA, the CDR3 is TGCGCCAGCAGCCAAGATGGCCAGGGGATGACTGAAGCTTTCTTT. This gives the protein CASSQDGQGMTEAFF. The chain employs TRBV4-1 and TRBJ1-1; tentatively, D is TRBD1 (6 bases). Per the germline V gene, CDR1 is MGHRA and CDR2 is YSYEKL. The CDR3 covers 15 residues. V was shortened by 0 bases and J by 5 bases, with 13 bases between the two germline ends.

The chain combines TRBV4-1 with TRBJ2-7, with 11 nucleotides matching TRBD2. Looked up from germline, CDR1 is MGHRA and CDR2 is YSYEKL. This CDR3 contains 16 residues. This chain's CDR3 is CASSSTTGNRLAGKLV. The CDR3 DNA is TGCGCCAGCAGCTCTACGACAGGGAATCGACTAGCGGGGAAGCTTGTC.

The rearrangement uses TRBV10-1 and TRBJ2-3; 9 bases fit TRBD1. V was clipped by 10 bases and J by 8 bases; unmatched bases: 19. The germline V gene has CDR1 WNHNN and CDR2 SYGVQD (reference sequence). This CDR3 has 16 residues. For the CDR3, the DNA is TGCGCCATCCTCGGACAGGGGTCCCCGGTGTCGGGTACGCAGTATTTT. It encodes CAILGQGSPVSGTQYF.

The chain joins TRBV6-1 to TRBJ2-3; unclear D gene. The V gene lost 1 base and the J gene lost 0 bases, with 8 bases spanning the gap. The CDR3 runs to 15 residues. From germline, CDR1 is MNHNS and CDR2 SASEGT. CDR3 in amino acids: CASSEGRASTDTQYF. The CDR3, as DNA: TGTGCCAGCAGTGAAGGTCGAGCTAGCACAGATACGCAGTATTTT.

As DNA, the CDR3 is TGTGCCAGCAGCAGGCGGGGGGGAGTAGGAACTAATGAAAAACTGTTTTTT. It yields the protein CASSRRGGVGTNEKLFF. The chain has TRBV21-1 and TRBJ1-4. TRBV21-1 is described as a pseudogene. The CDR3 is made up of 17 amino acids.

The sample holds one count of this clone. The chain couples TRBV29-1 to TRBJ2-1; 14 nucleotides agree with TRBD2. V gave up 4 bases and J gave up 5 bases; unmatched junction bases: 4. Germline V gene data show CDR1 as SQVTM and CDR2 as ANQGSEA. The CDR3 spans 15 residues. Here the CDR3 DNA reads TGCAGCGTTGGGGGGACTAGCGGGAGCCACAATGAGCAGTTCTTC. This codes for CSVGGTSGSHNEQFF.

The J gene is TRBJ2-5, the V gene TRBV7-9, with TRBD2 matching 10 bases. The CDR3 is 19 residues long. Unmatched junction bases numbered 18, after V lost 5 bases and J lost 3 bases. Germline lookup yields CDR1 SEHNR and CDR2 FQNEAQ (reference sequence). The CDR3 sequence is CASSRALAGVPLDKETQYF. The CDR3 coding sequence is TGTGCCAGCAGCCGAGCGCTAGCGGGAGTCCCTCTAGACAAAGAGACCCAGTACTTC.

The gene calls are TRBV7-2 and TRBJ2-6; weak D call: TRBD2 (7 bases). V dropped 4 bases and J dropped 4 bases, with 14 bases sitting between them. Germline lookup yields CDR1 SGHTA and CDR2 FQGNSA. The CDR3 loop spans 16 amino acids. The CDR3 DNA reads TGTGCCAGCAGCTCAGAGGGGGGGCGAGGGGCCAACGTCCTGACTTTC. This encodes CASSSEGGRGANVLTF.

J is TRBJ2-7 and V is TRBV4-2, with 7 bases lining up with TRBD2. Germline CDR1 LGHNA, CDR2 YNFKEQ. This CDR3 has 17 residues. Losses at the gene ends were 4 bases for V and 0 bases for J; bases not matched to a gene: 12. CDR3 amino acids: CASSLWPIAGSSYEQYF. The CDR3 DNA reads as TGTGCCAGCAGCCTATGGCCGATAGCGGGTAGCTCCTACGAGCAGTACTTC.

The chain is built from TRBV7-8 and TRBJ2-3, with 8 positions matching TRBD2. The V segment lost 1 base and the J segment 3 bases; nucleotides outside the gene matches: 9. Germline CDR1 is SGHVS and CDR2 is FQNEAQ. The CDR3 loop spans 17 amino acids. The CDR3 here is CASSLEAAGVSTDTQYF. CDR3 coding DNA: TGTGCCAGCAGCTTAGAAGCAGCGGGAGTATCGACAGATACGCAGTATTTT. Combining the CDR3 with reference TRBV7-8 and TRBJ2-3 gives the whole variable domain GAGVSQSPRYKVAKRGQDVALRCDPISGHVSLFWYQQALGQGPEFLTYFQNEAQLDKSGLPSDRFFAERPEGSVSTLKIQRTQQEDSAVYLCASSLEAAGVSTDTQYFGPGTRLTVL.

This chain joins TRBV7-8 and TRBJ1-1; possible D gene TRBD1, 5 bases. The CDR3 has 15 amino acids. Germline V gene data show CDR1 as SGHVS and CDR2 as FQNEAQ. Trimming left V 2 bases short and J 0 bases short, with 10 bases between. CDR3 nucleotide sequence: TGTGCCAGCAGCTTAAATCCAGGGATGAACACTGAAGCTTTCTTT. This gives the protein CASSLNPGMNTEAFF.

The gene calls are TRBV21-1 and TRBJ2-7; no check of the table's D call, TRBD1, against the DNA was made. TRBV21-1 is deemed a pseudogene. This CDR3 is built from 12 residues. The CDR3 spells CASSKAHRGQYF. Here the CDR3 DNA reads TGTGCCAGCAGCAAAGCGCACAGGGGGCAGTACTTC.

The chain carries TRBV27 and TRBJ2-1, with 10 bases aligning to TRBD1. This CDR3 has 18 residues. The V gene end was trimmed by 0 bases and the J gene end by 0 bases; junction bases not matched to a gene: 5. Germline V gene sequence: CDR1 MNHEY, CDR2 SMNVEV (reference sequence). The CDR3 is CASSLSGTGAGSYNEQFF. The CDR3 region has the DNA TGTGCCAGCAGTTTATCGGGGACAGGGGCCGGCTCCTACAATGAGCAGTTCTTC.

V gene TRBV5-5 combines with J gene TRBJ2-7; 8 bases align to TRBD1. This CDR3 contains 14 residues. Germline-derived CDR1 and CDR2 are SGHKS and YYEKEE (reference sequence). Germline trimming cut 3 bases from V and 1 base from J; bases unmatched to any gene: 3. CDR3 sequence (DNA): TGTGCCAGCAGCTCAGGGGGCCTATCCTACGAGCAGTACTTC. This gives the protein CASSSGGLSYEQYF.

The genes are TRBV6-6 and TRBJ2-7, with TRBD2 matching 13 bases. The germline gives CDR1 MNHNY, CDR2 SVGAGI (reference sequence). Trimming took 5 bases from V and 6 from J; bases not matched to a gene: 7. The CDR3 is 15 residues long. For the CDR3, the DNA is TGTGCCAGCAGTATGGGACTAGCGGGATACGGCGAGCAGTACTTC. Encoded protein: CASSMGLAGYGEQYF.

This chain uses TRBV30 with TRBJ1-3; D remains ambiguous. CDR1 GTSNPN and CDR2 SVGIG come from the germline V gene (reference sequence). CDR3 length: 13 residues. The germline V and J ends were trimmed by 0 bases and 0 bases, with 3 bases remaining between them. The CDR3 DNA is TGTGCCTGGAGTGTTTACTCTGGAAACACCATATATTTT. Its protein is CAWSVYSGNTIYF. The full variable domain, completed using reference TRBV30 and TRBJ1-3, is SQTIHQWPATLVQPVGSPLSLECTVEGTSNPNLYWYRQAAGRGLQLLFYSVGIGQISSEVPQNLSASRPQDRQFILSSKKLLLSDSGFYLCAWSVYSGNTIYFGEGSWLTVV.

The CDR3, as DNA: TGTGCCAGCACCATATGGGGAGGGGAGGGCCGCAATGAGCAGTTCTTC. Amino acid sequence: CASTIWGGEGRNEQFF. The chain recombines TRBV7-8 with TRBJ2-1; 7 bases match TRBD2. Looked up from germline, CDR1 is SGHVS and CDR2 is FQNEAQ. This CDR3 is built from 16 residues. The junction had 15 bases not matched to a gene; V was cut back by 7 bases and J by 6 bases.

By share of the sample, this clone is medium-sized. The chain couples TRBV30 to TRBJ1-1; D remains unclear. CDR1 is GTSNPN and CDR2 is SVGIG in the germline V gene (reference sequence). Trimming took 3 bases from V and 1 from J, leaving 12 bases between them. CDR3 length: 14 residues. DNA for the CDR3: TGTGCCTGGAGCCCCGGACTGCAGAACACTGAAGCTTTCTTT. This codes for CAWSPGLQNTEAFF.

This chain uses TRBV9 with TRBJ1-2; D gene uncertain. The CDR3 runs to 16 residues. Germline assignment: CDR1 SGDLS and CDR2 YYNGEE. V lost 0 bases, J lost 7 bases, and 19 bases lay in between. The CDR3 spells CASSVAGRTGSGGYTF. CDR3 in DNA: TGTGCCAGCAGCGTAGCTGGGCGGACGGGGTCGGGTGGCTACACCTTC. Filled out from reference TRBV9 and TRBJ1-2, the complete variable domain reads DSGVTQTPKHLITATGQRVTLRCSPRSGDLSVYWYQQSLDQGLQFLIQYYNGEERAKGNILERFSAQQFPDLHSELNLSSLELGDSALYFCASSVAGRTGSGGYTFGSGTRLTVV.

This chain joins TRBV7-9 and TRBJ1-5; D remains ambiguous. Per the germline V gene, CDR1 is SEHNR and CDR2 is FQNEAQ (reference sequence). This CDR3 spans 13 amino acids. The ends were cut back, 5 bases at V and 2 bases at J, with 7 bases in the middle. CDR3 coding DNA: TGTGCCAGCAGCCCCCCCGGCAATCAGCCCCAGCATTTT. Its protein product is CASSPPGNQPQHF.

This chain uses TRBV29-1 with TRBJ1-1; D gene unclear. This CDR3 is 13 amino acids long. With 5 bases removed from V and 3 bases from J, the gap between germline ends came to 13 bases. Germline CDR1 reads SQVTM; CDR2 reads ANQGSEA. The CDR3 is CSVRLALDTEAFF. Written as DNA, the CDR3 is TGCAGCGTTCGGCTAGCACTGGACACTGAAGCTTTCTTT.

The chain recombines TRBV29-1 with TRBJ2-1, with D unresolved. Germline CDR1 SQVTM, CDR2 ANQGSEA. This CDR3 spans 13 amino acids. With 3 bases removed from V and 4 bases from J, the gap between germline ends came to 10 bases. As DNA, the CDR3 is TGCAGCGTTGATCTTGCTGATTACAATGAGCAGTTCTTC. Translated, it gives CSVDLADYNEQFF.

The CDR3 DNA reads TGCAGCGCTGCCGGTGACAGTCACGAGCAGTACTTC. Encoded protein: CSAAGDSHEQYF. J is TRBJ2-7 and V is TRBV29-1; D may be TRBD1 (5 bases). Germline V lookup: CDR1 SQVTM, CDR2 ANQGSEA. This CDR3 is built from 12 residues. V lost 7 bases and J 5 bases, leaving 15 bases between the germline ends.